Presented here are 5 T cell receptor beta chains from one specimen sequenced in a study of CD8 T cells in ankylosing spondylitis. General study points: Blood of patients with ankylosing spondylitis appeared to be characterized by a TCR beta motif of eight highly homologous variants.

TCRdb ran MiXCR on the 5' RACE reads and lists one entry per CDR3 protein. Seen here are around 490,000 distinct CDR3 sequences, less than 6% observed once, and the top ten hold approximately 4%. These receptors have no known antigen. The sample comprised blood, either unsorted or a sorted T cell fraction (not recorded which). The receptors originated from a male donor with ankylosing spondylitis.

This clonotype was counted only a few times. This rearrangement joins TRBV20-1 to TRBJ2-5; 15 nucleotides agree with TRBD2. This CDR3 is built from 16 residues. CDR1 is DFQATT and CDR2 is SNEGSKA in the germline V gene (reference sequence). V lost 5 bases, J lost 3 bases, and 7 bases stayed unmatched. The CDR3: CSAGGTSGGPKETQYF. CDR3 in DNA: TGCAGTGCTGGTGGGACTAGCGGGGGGCCAAAAGAGACCCAGTACTTC.

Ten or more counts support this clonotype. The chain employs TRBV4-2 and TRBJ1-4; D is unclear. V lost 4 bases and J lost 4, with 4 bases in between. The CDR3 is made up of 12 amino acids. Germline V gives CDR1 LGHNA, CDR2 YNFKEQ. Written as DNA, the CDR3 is TGTGCCAGCAGCCCCCGTAATGAAAAACTGTTTTTT. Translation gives CASSPRNEKLFF.

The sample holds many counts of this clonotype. The CDR3 DNA reads TGTGCCAGCAGCTTCCGTTCCCCGTCCGGCGAGCAGTACTTC. Translated: CASSFRSPSGEQYF. The chain links TRBV27 to TRBJ2-7; D call uncertain. This CDR3 spans 14 amino acids. V lost 6 bases and J lost 6, with 18 bases in between. Germline V CDR1 and CDR2: MNHEY, SMNVEV (reference sequence).

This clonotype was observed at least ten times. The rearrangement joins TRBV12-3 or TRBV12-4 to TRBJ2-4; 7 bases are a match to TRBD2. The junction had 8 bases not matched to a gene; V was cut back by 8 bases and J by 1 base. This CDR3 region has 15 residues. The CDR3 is CASGGGVLAKNIQYF. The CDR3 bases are TGTGCCAGCGGGGGAGGGGTTCTCGCCAAAAACATTCAGTACTTC.

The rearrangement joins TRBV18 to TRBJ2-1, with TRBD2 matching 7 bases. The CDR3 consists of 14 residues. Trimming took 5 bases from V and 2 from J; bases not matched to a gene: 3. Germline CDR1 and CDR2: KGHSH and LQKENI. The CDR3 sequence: CASSGLAAYNEQFF. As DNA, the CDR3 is TGTGCCAGCTCAGGTCTAGCGGCCTACAATGAGCAGTTCTTC.